The 21 T cell receptor beta chains given below trace back to one sample, sequenced in a study of graft-versus-host responses after intestinal transplantation. The protocol was immunoSEQ multiplex PCR, while the TCRdb copy is restricted to in-frame clones and leaves out a portion. The repertoire has 4,500 or so clones, roughly 70% of them found once; the top ten carry roughly 8.4%. Graft material was processed, releasing intraepithelial and lamina propria lymphocytes. Specimen: ileum tissue, collected 17 days after transplant. The source is a human patient who received an intestinal transplant, so some T cells may come from the graft donor.

J is TRBJ2-1 and V is TRBV11-3; 10 bases line up with TRBD2. CDR1 and CDR2 from the germline V gene are SGHNT and YENEEA. The CDR3 is made up of 15 amino acids. V shed 2 bases and J 5 bases; nucleotides not matched to a gene: 3. CDR3 bases: TGTGCCAGCAGCTTACTAGCGGGGGCAAACAATGAGCAGTTCTTC. Residues: CASSLLAGANNEQFF.

The chain is built from TRBV6-1 and TRBJ1-1, with D perhaps matching TRBD1 (6 bases). The V end was cut by 6 bases, the J end by 8 bases, with 16 bases between. This CDR3 has 13 residues. CDR1 MNHNS and CDR2 SASEGT come from the germline V gene. CDR3 nucleotides: TGTGCCAGCAGCGGACAGCCCGAGCAGGAAGCTTTCTTT. It is translated as CASSGQPEQEAFF.

This sequence joins TRBV2 and TRBJ1-1; 7 bases line up with TRBD1. The J segment lost 8 bases and the V segment lost 3 bases, leaving 3 bases of the junction unmatched. The germline gives CDR1 SNHLY, CDR2 FYNNEI. The CDR3 has 12 amino acids. The CDR3 sequence: CASSDLTGEAFF. CDR3 in DNA: TGTGCCAGCAGTGACCTGACAGGGGAAGCTTTCTTT.

The rearrangement links TRBV4-3 to TRBJ1-2, with 10 bases aligning to TRBD1. The length of the CDR3 is 16 residues. V shed 1 base, J shed 6 bases, and the junction held 8 bases outside the gene matches. Per the germline V gene, CDR1 is LGHNA and CDR2 is YSLEER. The CDR3 loop reads CASSQGHRQGADGYTF. CDR3 DNA sequence: TGCGCCAGCAGCCAAGGCCACCGACAGGGGGCGGATGGCTACACCTTC.

This chain uses TRBV4-2 with TRBJ2-3; 11 bases line up with TRBD2. V lost 3 bases to trimming and J lost 2 bases; unmatched junction nucleotides: 7. The CDR3 is made up of 17 amino acids. Germline CDR1 LGHNA, CDR2 YNFKEQ. CDR3 sequence: CASSQDLSGGATDTQYF. As DNA, the CDR3 is TGTGCCAGCAGCCAGGACCTTAGCGGGGGGGCCACAGATACGCAGTATTTT.

The CDR3 DNA sequence: TGTGCCAGCAAAGGACAGGGGGCGGATGGCTACACCTTC. Protein product: CASKGQGADGYTF. The chain combines TRBV5-5 with TRBJ1-2, with TRBD1 identical over 11 bases. CDR1 SGHKS and CDR2 YYEKEE come from the germline V gene (reference sequence). The CDR3 contains 13 residues. Trimming took 6 bases from V and 6 from J; bases not matched to a gene: 4.

The chain combines TRBV7-3 with TRBJ2-2; the match to TRBD2 covers 10 bases. The CDR3 runs to 16 residues. Trimming cost V 5 bases and J 2 bases; bases outside gene matches: 5. Germline V gene sequence: CDR1 SGHTA, CDR2 FQGTGA. The CDR3 loop reads CASSLLAGFNTGELFF. DNA for the CDR3: TGTGCCAGCAGCCTACTAGCGGGGTTTAACACCGGGGAGCTGTTTTTT.

This sequence joins TRBV7-9 and TRBJ1-2; 7 positions match TRBD1. Germline trimming cut 5 bases from V and 6 bases from J; bases unmatched to any gene: 6. CDR1 and CDR2 (germline): SEHNR, FQNEAQ (reference sequence). The CDR3 runs 13 residues. The DNA for the CDR3 is TGTGCCAGCAGCGTTATTGACAGGGATGGCTACACCTTC. Translation gives CASSVIDRDGYTF.

The V gene is TRBV9, the J gene TRBJ2-3; 11 nucleotides align to TRBD2. This CDR3 comprises 16 residues. The germline V gene encodes CDR1 SGDLS and CDR2 YYNGEE. The V gene end was trimmed by 0 bases and the J gene end by 4 bases; junction bases not matched to a gene: 4. The CDR3 region is CASSVVLAGAADTQYF. In DNA, the CDR3 is TGTGCCAGCAGCGTAGTACTAGCGGGGGCCGCAGATACGCAGTATTTT. The full variable domain, in which reference TRBV9 and TRBJ2-3 provide the parts outside the CDR3, is DSGVTQTPKHLITATGQRVTLRCSPRSGDLSVYWYQQSLDQGLQFLIQYYNGEERAKGNILERFSAQQFPDLHSELNLSSLELGDSALYFCASSVVLAGAADTQYFGPGTRLTVL.

The rearrangement links TRBV30 to TRBJ2-3; 8 bases fit TRBD1. CDR1 and CDR2 (germline): GTSNPN, SVGIG (reference sequence). Trimming cost V 2 bases and J 1 base; bases outside gene matches: 5. The CDR3 runs to 15 residues. In DNA, the CDR3 is TGTGCCTGGAGTAAAGACAGGGGACGCACAGATACGCAGTATTTT. As protein: CAWSKDRGRTDTQYF. The entire variable domain, with the rest obtained from reference TRBV30 and TRBJ2-3, is as follows: SQTIHQWPATLVQPVGSPLSLECTVEGTSNPNLYWYRQAAGRGLQLLFYSVGIGQISSEVPQNLSASRPQDRQFILSSKKLLLSDSGFYLCAWSKDRGRTDTQYFGPGTRLTVL.

This chain joins TRBV5-1 and TRBJ2-1; no clear D. Trimming took 2 bases from V and 0 from J, leaving 9 bases between them. This CDR3 is 15 amino acids long. Germline lookup yields CDR1 SGHRS and CDR2 YFSETQ. The DNA for the CDR3 is TGCGCCAGCAGCTTAGAACTACTCTCCTACAATGAGCAGTTCTTC. Encoded protein: CASSLELLSYNEQFF.

The genes are TRBV29-1 and TRBJ2-6; TRBD1 matches 8 bases. The germline V gene encodes CDR1 SQVTM and CDR2 ANQGSEA. CDR3 size: 18 residues. V lost 0 bases to trimming and J lost 1 base; unmatched junction nucleotides: 8. CDR3 nucleotide sequence: TGCAGCGTTGAAGATTTGGCCGGACAGGGTTCTGGGGCCAACGTCCTGACTTTC. It specifies CSVEDLAGQGSGANVLTF.

The rearrangement links TRBV7-2 to TRBJ2-1, with 10 bases matching TRBD2. Germline values: CDR1 SGHTA, CDR2 FQGNSA. This CDR3 has 20 amino acids. J was trimmed by 4 bases and V by 0 bases; bases with no gene match: 15. The chain's CDR3 is CASSLAPPLAGVPLYNEQFF. The CDR3 nucleotides read TGTGCCAGCAGCTTAGCGCCCCCGCTAGCGGGGGTTCCTCTATACAATGAGCAGTTCTTC.

The rearrangement joins TRBV7-9 to TRBJ1-4, with D uncertain. CDR3 length equals 16 residues. The germline V gene has CDR1 SEHNR and CDR2 FQNEAQ (reference sequence). V was clipped by 5 bases and J by 5 bases, with 18 bases between them. CDR3 sequence reads: CASSPETGGLNEKLFF. In nucleotides, the CDR3 is TGTGCCAGCAGCCCAGAGACTGGAGGGCTCAATGAAAAACTGTTTTTT. Full variable domain (missing parts from reference TRBV7-9 and TRBJ1-4): DTGVSQNPRHKITKRGQNVTFRCDPISEHNRLYWYRQTLGQGPEFLTYFQNEAQLEKSRLLSDRFSAERPKGSFSTLEIQRTEQGDSAMYLCASSPETGGLNEKLFFGSGTQLSVL.

V is TRBV28 and J is TRBJ2-4; no firm D call. CDR3 length: 15 amino acids. V lost 1 base to trimming and J lost 2 bases, with 9 bases between them. Germline V gene data show CDR1 as MDHEN and CDR2 as SYDVKM. CDR3 in amino acids: CASSLFLGSKNIQYF. The CDR3 region has the DNA TGTGCCAGCAGTTTATTTCTGGGCTCCAAAAACATTCAGTACTTC.

This chain links TRBV19 with TRBJ1-5, with TRBD1 as a possible D gene (5 bases). Germline CDR1 LNHDA, CDR2 SQIVND (reference sequence). V gave up 6 bases and J gave up 3 bases, with 18 bases separating them. This CDR3 is built from 16 residues. The CDR3 DNA sequence: TGTGCCAGTAGCCCCCGCGGGGGAGACACCAATCAGCCCCAGCATTTT. Residues: CASSPRGGDTNQPQHF.

The chain joins TRBV7-3 to TRBJ1-2, with a tentative D call TRBD1 (5 bases). The CDR3 has 15 amino acids. Germline V lookup: CDR1 SGHTA, CDR2 FQGTGA. The V end was cut by 5 bases, the J end by 0 bases, with 13 bases between. The CDR3 is CASSPDSLSNYGYTF. CDR3 DNA sequence: TGTGCCAGCAGCCCCGACAGCCTGTCTAACTATGGCTACACCTTC.

In nucleotides, the CDR3 is TGTGCCACCAGCAGAGCTAATACGCAGTATTTT. This gives the protein CATSRANTQYF. This rearrangement joins TRBV15 to TRBJ2-3; D is unclear. The CDR3 sequence is 11 residues long. Per germline, CDR1 LNHNV and CDR2 YYDKDF (reference sequence). Trimming cost V 1 base and J 7 bases, with 3 bases left between them. Supplemented by reference TRBV15 and TRBJ2-3, the full variable domain reads DAMVIQNPRYQVTQFGKPVTLSCSQTLNHNVMYWYQQKSSQAPKLLFHYYDKDFNNEADTPDNFQSRRPNTSFCFLDIRSPGLGDTAMYLCATSRANTQYFGPGTRLTVL.

The CDR3 DNA sequence: TGTGCCAGTAGTATAGGAGGTATGTGGCGGGGAGGCGTCACAGATACGCAGTATTTT. Translating gives CASSIGGMWRGGVTDTQYF. The chain recombines TRBV19 with TRBJ2-3; tentative D call: TRBD2 (6 bases). The CDR3 is made up of 19 amino acids. V lost 1 base and J 2 bases, leaving 22 bases between the germline ends. Germline V gives CDR1 LNHDA, CDR2 SQIVND (reference sequence).

This chain uses TRBV10-3 with TRBJ2-7, with 7 bases matching TRBD2. V dropped 10 bases and J dropped 3; count of bases not matched to a gene: 12. CDR3 length equals 14 residues. The germline CDR1 and CDR2 sequences are ENHRY and SYGVKD. In DNA, the CDR3 is TGTGCCACAGCCGCCGGGACTACGTACTACGAGCAGTACGTC. It yields the protein CATAAGTTYYEQYV.

This chain uses TRBV12-2 with TRBJ1-5; the table gives TRBD1 as D, unverified against the DNA. TRBV12-2 is classified as a pseudogene. This CDR3 contains 14 residues. CDR3 bases: TGTGCAAGTCGTTGGGACAGGGGGCATCAGCCCCAGCATTTT. As protein: CASRWDRGHQPQHF.